The 19 T cell receptor beta chains reported below all come from one sample, sequenced in a study of beta chain features in type 1 diabetes. The whole isolated RNA underwent reverse transcription, so sequencing captured expressed TCRB transcripts. Libraries were prepared by immunoSEQ multiplex PCR; TCRdb keeps only in-frame clonotypes and omits some of them. The sample contains about 470,000 clones, about 32% of which appear only once. Sequencing used naive CD4+ T cells from blood. The receptors were sampled from a man younger than 35 in good health.

This clone turned up a few times. V is TRBV30 and J is TRBJ2-5; D possibly corresponds to TRBD1 (5 bases). The CDR3 runs to 13 residues. CDR1 and CDR2 from the germline V gene are GTSNPN and SVGIG (reference sequence). V was trimmed by 3 bases and J by 5 bases, leaving 13 bases between them. The CDR3 bases are TGTGCCTGGAGACCCCGGGCAGGGGAGACCCAGTACTTC. It encodes CAWRPRAGETQYF.

This clone was recorded a few times. This chain links TRBV28 with TRBJ2-7; TRBD1 matches at 8 bases. With 4 bases clipped from V and 3 bases from J, the junction kept 8 bases outside the gene matches. The CDR3 loop spans 15 amino acids. Germline V gene lookup returns CDR1 MDHEN and CDR2 SYDVKM. CDR3 region: CASSSTGVSRYEQYF. DNA for the CDR3: TGTGCCAGCAGTTCGACAGGGGTATCCCGCTACGAGCAGTACTTC.

The rearrangement uses TRBV11-2 and TRBJ2-1; 12 bases agree with TRBD2. Germline CDR1 reads SGHAT; CDR2 reads FQNNGV. The CDR3 totals 15 residues. V was pared by 3 bases and J by 8 bases, with 5 bases of the junction left unmatched. The CDR3: CASSFLLAGGDEQFF. In DNA form, the CDR3 reads TGTGCCAGCAGCTTTTTACTAGCGGGAGGTGATGAGCAGTTCTTC.

The count of this clone is one. This rearrangement joins TRBV30 to TRBJ1-2; D remains unclear. This CDR3 contains 13 residues. Trimming left V 1 base short and J 10 bases short, with 16 bases between. Germline V gene lookup returns CDR1 GTSNPN and CDR2 SVGIG (reference sequence). In nucleotides, the CDR3 is TGTGCCTGGAGTGATGGACTTAACTCCCCCTACACCTTC. This codes for CAWSDGLNSPYTF.

The chain links TRBV11-2 to TRBJ2-1; the D call may be TRBD1 or TRBD2 (6 bases each). The CDR3 is 16 amino acids. V was trimmed by 4 bases and J by 4 bases, leaving 17 bases between them. The germline CDR1 and CDR2 sequences are SGHAT and FQNNGV. CDR3 protein: CASSSLGGGTYNEQFF. The CDR3 nucleotides are TGTGCCAGCAGCTCCCTCGGGGGCGGGACTTACAATGAGCAGTTCTTC.

This sequence joins TRBV2 and TRBJ1-2; TRBD1 agrees at 8 bases. The CDR3 loop spans 13 amino acids. Germline lookup yields CDR1 SNHLY and CDR2 FYNNEI. V was pared by 4 bases and J by 4 bases, with 2 bases of the junction left unmatched. CDR3 loop: CASSAGQVYGYTF. The CDR3 DNA sequence: TGTGCCAGCAGTGCGGGACAGGTCTATGGCTACACCTTC.

In this sample, this clone turned up a few times. The genes are TRBV7-2 and TRBJ2-1, with TRBD2 matching 9 bases. This CDR3 is 16 amino acids long. Trimming took 5 bases from V and 4 from J; bases not matched to a gene: 9. Germline CDR1 SGHTA, CDR2 FQGNSA. CDR3 in DNA: TGTGCCAGCAGCCTCACCGGGACTAGCCTGTACAATGAGCAGTTCTTC. Translating gives CASSLTGTSLYNEQFF.

This clone was recorded a few times. For the CDR3, the DNA is TGTGCCAGCAGCCAAGGGCCCACAGATACGCAGTATTTT. As protein: CASSQGPTDTQYF. The chain is built from TRBV4-2 and TRBJ2-3; D is unclear. This CDR3 comprises 13 residues. From germline, CDR1 is LGHNA and CDR2 YNFKEQ. The V and J ends lost 1 base and 2 bases respectively, with 4 bases between them.

This clone was found a few times. The same CDR3 is also encoded by other DNA sequences in this sample. V gene TRBV30 combines with J gene TRBJ2-7; 7 nucleotides align to TRBD1. J lost 5 bases, V lost 5 bases, and 3 bases had no gene match. CDR1 GTSNPN and CDR2 SVGIG come from the germline V gene (reference sequence). The CDR3 has 11 residues. CDR3 residues: CAWSDRDEQYF. The CDR3 DNA sequence: TGTGCCTGGTCAGACAGGGACGAGCAGTACTTC.

The V and J genes are TRBV9 and TRBJ2-7; 9 bases map to TRBD2. Trimming cost V 0 bases and J 9 bases; bases outside gene matches: 10. The V gene's germline CDR1 is SGDLS and CDR2 YYNGEE. This CDR3 has 15 amino acids. The CDR3 DNA sequence: TGTGCCAGCAGCGTAGATAGCGGGAGTTTTCTGGGGCAGTACTTC. It codes for CASSVDSGSFLGQYF.

The CDR3 is CASSQDAGTGDTQYF. CDR3 sequence (DNA): TGCGCCAGCAGCCAAGATGCAGGGACGGGAGATACGCAGTATTTT. The chain couples TRBV4-3 to TRBJ2-3; D assignment may be TRBD1 or TRBD2 (5 bases each). V was clipped by 0 bases and J by 5 bases, with 12 bases between them. The CDR3 totals 15 residues. Germline V gives CDR1 LGHNA, CDR2 YSLEER.

The chain has TRBV6-5 and TRBJ2-3; 10 bases are shared with TRBD1. Germline-derived CDR1 and CDR2 are MNHEY and SVGAGI. There are 13 residues in the CDR3. V dropped 6 bases and J dropped 5; count of bases not matched to a gene: 2. CDR3 nucleotides: TGTGCCAGCAGGGGACAGGGGATAGATACGCAGTATTTT. It encodes CASRGQGIDTQYF.

This clone turned up a few times. The sample contains more than one DNA sequence encoding this CDR3. This chain joins TRBV29-1 and TRBJ1-4, with D possibly TRBD1 on 5 matching bases. V was pared by 1 base and J by 5 bases, with 8 bases between. There are 13 residues in the CDR3. The germline gives CDR1 SQVTM, CDR2 ANQGSEA. The CDR3 DNA is TGCAGCGTTGAAGCGTCAGGGAATGAAAAACTGTTTTTT. As protein: CSVEASGNEKLFF.

In its sample, this clone was seen once. The J gene is TRBJ2-7, the V gene TRBV5-6; TRBD2 matches 8 bases. V shed 4 bases and J 2 bases; nucleotides not matched to a gene: 2. The CDR3 is 13 residues long. Germline V gives CDR1 SGHDT, CDR2 YYEEEE. The CDR3 reads CASSIAGPYEQYF. The CDR3 DNA follows: TGTGCCAGCAGCATAGCGGGACCCTACGAGCAGTACTTC.

The genes are TRBV5-6 and TRBJ2-5; a possible D gene is TRBD1 (5 bases). This CDR3 has 12 amino acids. V was cut by 3 bases and J by 7 bases, with 10 bases left in between. CDR1 and CDR2 (germline): SGHDT, YYEEEE. The CDR3 region is CASSWGLGTQYF. For the CDR3, the DNA is TGTGCCAGCAGCTGGGGCCTGGGGACCCAGTACTTC.

The chain carries TRBV5-4 and TRBJ1-2; D remains unclear. The germline V gene has CDR1 SGHNT and CDR2 YYREEE (reference sequence). Deletions cut 0 bases from V and 4 bases from J, with 7 bases between. The CDR3 spans 13 residues. CDR3: CASSLGWGYGYTF. The DNA for the CDR3 is TGTGCCAGCAGCTTGGGATGGGGCTATGGCTACACCTTC.

This clone was seen only a few times. V is TRBV19 and J is TRBJ2-1; 14 bases are shared with TRBD2. With V trimmed by 1 base and J by 8 bases, 4 bases remained unmatched. Germline lookup yields CDR1 LNHDA and CDR2 SQIVND (reference sequence). This CDR3 is 16 amino acids long. In nucleotides, the CDR3 is TGTGCCAGTAGTATAGCGGAGGGACTAGCGGGAGATGAGCAGTTCTTC. It encodes CASSIAEGLAGDEQFF.

A few counts support this clone. The chain employs TRBV13 and TRBJ2-7, with D tentatively TRBD2 (5 bases). The CDR3 has 13 amino acids. CDR1 and CDR2 (germline): PRHDT, FYEKMQ (reference sequence). Trimming stripped 3 bases from V and 3 bases from J, with 9 bases between. In DNA, the CDR3 is TGTGCCAGCAGCTTCGTACGGGGCTACGAGCAGTACTTC. The encoded protein is CASSFVRGYEQYF.

The chain is built from TRBV5-6 and TRBJ1-1, with 8 bases lining up with TRBD1. CDR3 size: 15 residues. Trimming at V came to 3 bases and at J to 6 bases, leaving 10 bases not matched to a gene. Germline V gives CDR1 SGHDT, CDR2 YYEEEE. The DNA of the CDR3 is TGTGCCAGCAGCTCGGGGCCAGGGGGCCCCCCTGAAGCTTTCTTT. Amino acid sequence: CASSSGPGGPPEAFF.